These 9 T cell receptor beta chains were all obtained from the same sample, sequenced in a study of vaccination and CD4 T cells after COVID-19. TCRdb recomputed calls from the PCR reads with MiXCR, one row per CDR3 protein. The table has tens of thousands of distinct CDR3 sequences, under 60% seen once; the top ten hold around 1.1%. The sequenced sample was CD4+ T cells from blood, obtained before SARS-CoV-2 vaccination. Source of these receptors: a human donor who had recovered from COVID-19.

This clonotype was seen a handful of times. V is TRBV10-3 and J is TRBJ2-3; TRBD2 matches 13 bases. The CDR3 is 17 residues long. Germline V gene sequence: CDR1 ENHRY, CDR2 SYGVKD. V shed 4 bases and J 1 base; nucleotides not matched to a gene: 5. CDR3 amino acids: CAISATSGRVGTDTQYF. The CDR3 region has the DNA TGTGCCATCAGTGCCACTAGCGGGAGGGTAGGCACAGATACGCAGTATTTT.

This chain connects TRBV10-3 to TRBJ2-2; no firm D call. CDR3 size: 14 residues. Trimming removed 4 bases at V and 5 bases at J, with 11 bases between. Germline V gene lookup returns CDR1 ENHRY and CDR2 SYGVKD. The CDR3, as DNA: TGTGCCATCAGTGTGGCCGGGTCAACCGGGGAGCTGTTTTTT. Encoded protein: CAISVAGSTGELFF.

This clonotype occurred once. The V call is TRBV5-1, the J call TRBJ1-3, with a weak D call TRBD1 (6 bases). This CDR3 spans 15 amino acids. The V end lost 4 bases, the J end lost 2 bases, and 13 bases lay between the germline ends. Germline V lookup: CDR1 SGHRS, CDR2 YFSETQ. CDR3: CASSPGDTPGNTIYF. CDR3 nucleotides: TGCGCCAGCAGCCCAGGGGATACTCCTGGAAACACCATATATTTT.

The CDR3 spells CASSIKQGLNQPQHF. The CDR3 DNA is TGTGCCAGTAGTATTAAGCAGGGGCTAAATCAGCCCCAGCATTTT. V is TRBV19 and J is TRBJ1-5, with D tentatively TRBD1 (6 bases). V was shortened by 3 bases and J by 4 bases, with 13 bases between the two germline ends. In germline, CDR1 is LNHDA, CDR2 SQIVND (reference sequence). The CDR3 totals 15 residues.

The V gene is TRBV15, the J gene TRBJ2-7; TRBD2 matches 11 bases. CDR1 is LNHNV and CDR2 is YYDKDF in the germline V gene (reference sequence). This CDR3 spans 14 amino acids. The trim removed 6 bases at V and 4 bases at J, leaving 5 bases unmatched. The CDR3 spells CATRVGTSGYEQYF. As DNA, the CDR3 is TGTGCCACCAGGGTCGGGACTAGCGGTTACGAGCAGTACTTC. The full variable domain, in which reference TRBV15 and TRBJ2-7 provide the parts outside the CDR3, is DAMVIQNPRYQVTQFGKPVTLSCSQTLNHNVMYWYQQKSSQAPKLLFHYYDKDFNNEADTPDNFQSRRPNTSFCFLDIRSPGLGDTAMYLCATRVGTSGYEQYFGPGTRLTVT.

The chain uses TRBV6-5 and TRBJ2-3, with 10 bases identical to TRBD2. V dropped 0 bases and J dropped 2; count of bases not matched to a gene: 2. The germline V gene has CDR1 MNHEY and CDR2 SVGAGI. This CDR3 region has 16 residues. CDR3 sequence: CASSYSAGGYTDTQYF. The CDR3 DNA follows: TGTGCCAGCAGTTACTCAGCGGGAGGGTACACAGATACGCAGTATTTT.

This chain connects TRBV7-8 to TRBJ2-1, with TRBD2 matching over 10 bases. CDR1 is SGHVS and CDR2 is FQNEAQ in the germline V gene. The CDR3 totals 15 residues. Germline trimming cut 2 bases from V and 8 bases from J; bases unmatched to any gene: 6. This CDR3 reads CASSLNSGRFYEQFF. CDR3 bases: TGTGCCAGCAGCTTAAATAGCGGGAGGTTCTATGAGCAGTTCTTC.

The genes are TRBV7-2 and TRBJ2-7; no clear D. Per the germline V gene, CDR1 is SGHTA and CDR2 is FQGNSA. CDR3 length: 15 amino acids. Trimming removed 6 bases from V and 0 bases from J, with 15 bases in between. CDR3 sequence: CASRLLADPSYEQYF. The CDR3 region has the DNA TGTGCCAGCAGGCTTCTGGCGGATCCCTCCTACGAGCAGTACTTC. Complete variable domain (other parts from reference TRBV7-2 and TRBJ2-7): GAGVSQSPSNKVTEKGKDVELRCDPISGHTALYWYRQSLGQGLEFLIYFQGNSAPDKSGLPSDRFSAERTGGSVSTLTIQRTQQEDSAVYLCASRLLADPSYEQYFGPGTRLTVT.

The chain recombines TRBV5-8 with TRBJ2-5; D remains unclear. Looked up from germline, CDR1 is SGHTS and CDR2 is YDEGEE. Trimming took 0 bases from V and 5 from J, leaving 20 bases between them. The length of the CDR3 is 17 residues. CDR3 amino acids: CASSLGSVVGLGETQYF. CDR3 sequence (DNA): TGTGCCAGCAGCTTGGGCTCCGTAGTTGGTCTGGGGGAGACCCAGTACTTC.